Shown below are 29 T cell receptor beta chains from a single sample sequenced in a study of T cell responses to AZD1222 COVID-19 vaccine. The assay was immunoSEQ multiplex PCR, and TCRdb's table has in-frame clones only and misses some. The repertoire holds 110,000 or so clones, with about nine tenths as singletons. This specimen was peripheral blood, taken 28 days after the second AZD1222 dose. The source of these receptors is an adult who received the AZD1222 COVID-19 vaccine.

The V gene is TRBV7-6, the J gene TRBJ2-5; TRBD2 agrees at 9 bases. With 4 bases clipped from V and 2 bases from J, the junction kept 5 bases outside the gene matches. Germline V lookup: CDR1 SGHVS, CDR2 FNYEAQ. This CDR3 contains 15 residues. The CDR3 loop is CASSSQRGAQETQYF. The CDR3 DNA reads as TGTGCCAGCAGCTCCCAGCGGGGGGCACAAGAGACCCAGTACTTC.

The gene calls are TRBV7-9 and TRBJ2-7, with D maybe TRBD1 (5 bases). The CDR3 extends over 14 amino acids. Trimming pared 1 base from V and 4 bases from J, leaving 11 bases between. Per the germline V gene, CDR1 is SEHNR and CDR2 is FQNEAQ (reference sequence). CDR3 sequence reads: CASSLDRKGYEQYF. In nucleotides, the CDR3 is TGTGCCAGCAGCTTAGACAGGAAGGGGTACGAGCAGTACTTC.

V and J are TRBV19 and TRBJ1-5; 8 positions agree with TRBD1. Germline trimming cut 6 bases from V and 4 bases from J; bases unmatched to any gene: 5. CDR1 is LNHDA and CDR2 is SQIVND in the germline V gene (reference sequence). The CDR3 extends over 14 amino acids. The CDR3 bases are TGTGCCAGTAGGACCAGGGGGCCGAATCAGCCCCAGCATTTT. It codes for CASRTRGPNQPQHF.

V usage is TRBV18 and J usage is TRBJ2-2; D perhaps matches TRBD2 (6 bases). This CDR3 is built from 16 residues. Germline V gene data show CDR1 as KGHSH and CDR2 as LQKENI. With 0 bases removed from V and 4 bases from J, the gap between germline ends came to 12 bases. The CDR3 loop reads CASSPPGLGGTGELFF. The DNA for the CDR3 is TGTGCCAGCTCACCACCTGGTCTGGGGGGCACCGGGGAGCTGTTTTTT.

This clone is a singleton in its sample. V gene TRBV13 combines with J gene TRBJ1-3; D not certain. V was shortened by 3 bases and J by 0 bases, with 6 bases between the two germline ends. CDR3 length: 14 residues. Germline V gene sequence: CDR1 PRHDT, CDR2 FYEKMQ (reference sequence). The CDR3, as DNA: TGTGCCAGCAGCTTTATCGGCTCTGGAAACACCATATATTTT. This encodes CASSFIGSGNTIYF. The full variable domain, completed using reference TRBV13 and TRBJ1-3, is AAGVIQSPRHLIKEKRETATLKCYPIPRHDTVYWYQQGPGQDPQFLISFYEKMQSDKGSIPDRFSAQQFSDYHSELNMSSLELGDSALYFCASSFIGSGNTIYFGEGSWLTVV.

In DNA form, the CDR3 reads TGTGCCAGCTCACCACGGTTGGAGAACACTGAAGCTTTCTTT. It codes for CASSPRLENTEAFF. The J gene is TRBJ1-1, the V gene TRBV18, with unresolved D. This CDR3 comprises 14 residues. CDR1 is KGHSH and CDR2 is LQKENI in the germline V gene. Between the trimmed V and J ends, which lost 1 base and 1 base, there was a span of 7 bases.

The chain combines TRBV2 with TRBJ2-7; D is unresolved. CDR1 and CDR2 from the germline V gene are SNHLY and FYNNEI. Trimming removed 4 bases from V and 5 bases from J, with 9 bases in between. CDR3 length equals 12 residues. The CDR3 nucleotides read TGTGCCAGCAGTGTTCCTTTAGACGAGCAGTACTTC. Protein sequence: CASSVPLDEQYF.

The V and J genes are TRBV5-1 and TRBJ1-4; TRBD1 might be the D (5 bases). The germline CDR1 and CDR2 sequences are SGHRS and YFSETQ. V was trimmed by 4 bases and J by 7 bases, leaving 14 bases between them. The CDR3 covers 14 residues. The CDR3 DNA sequence: TGCGCCAGCAGCAAGGGGATGATGGCTGAAAAACTGTTTTTT. Encoded protein: CASSKGMMAEKLFF.

This chain uses TRBV12-3 or TRBV12-4 with TRBJ1-2; possibly TRBD1 for D (6 bases). The CDR3 length is 13 residues. V lost 6 bases and J 4 bases, leaving 12 bases between the germline ends. This chain's CDR3 is CASSNREGYGYTF. DNA of the CDR3: TGTGCCAGCAGCAACAGGGAGGGCTATGGCTACACCTTC.

This chain links TRBV28 with TRBJ1-5, with TRBD1 as a possible D gene (6 bases). This CDR3 spans 12 amino acids. Trimming shortened V by 10 bases and J by 7 bases, and 14 bases separated the two germline ends. CDR1 MDHEN and CDR2 SYDVKM come from the germline V gene. The CDR3 here is CATTQGVQPQHF. As DNA, the CDR3 is TGTGCCACCACACAGGGTGTACAGCCCCAGCATTTT.

The V gene is TRBV4-3, the J gene TRBJ1-2, with D maybe TRBD1 (6 bases). The CDR3 runs 16 residues. Germline CDR1 and CDR2: LGHNA and YSLEER. Trimming removed 2 bases at V and 8 bases at J, with 21 bases between. CDR3 coding DNA: TGCGCCAGCAGCCAATCCGCGGGCCGGACAGAGGAGGGCTACACCTTC. Amino acid sequence: CASSQSAGRTEEGYTF.

Only a few counts were recorded for this clone. The chain is built from TRBV6-1 and TRBJ1-1; D is perhaps TRBD1 (5 bases). Trimming stripped 4 bases from V and 0 bases from J, with 24 bases between. The CDR3 sequence is 19 residues long. Looked up from germline, CDR1 is MNHNS and CDR2 is SASEGT. CDR3 loop: CASSALARQTVIVNTEAFF. DNA of the CDR3: TGTGCCAGCAGTGCCTTAGCGAGACAGACTGTCATAGTGAACACTGAAGCTTTCTTT.

This sequence joins TRBV6-2 or TRBV6-3 and TRBJ1-4, with 7 bases that match TRBD1. Germline V gene sequence: CDR1 MNHEY, CDR2 SVGEGT. Trimming removed 4 bases from V and 8 bases from J; junction bases left unmatched: 7. The CDR3 spans 14 residues. The CDR3 here is CASSSGQVPEKLFF. The CDR3 DNA is TGTGCCAGCAGTTCCGGACAGGTGCCGGAAAAACTGTTTTTT.

The gene calls are TRBV5-6 and TRBJ2-1; possibly TRBD1 for D (6 bases). Trimming removed 0 bases from V and 9 bases from J, with 16 bases in between. The CDR3 is 15 amino acids. Germline lookup yields CDR1 SGHDT and CDR2 YYEEEE. CDR3 sequence (DNA): TGTGCCAGCAGCTTGGCCGTGGGGGCCAAAGGTGAGCAGTTCTTC. This sequence encodes CASSLAVGAKGEQFF.

The chain employs TRBV6-5 and TRBJ1-1, with TRBD1 matching 9 bases. Germline V CDR1 and CDR2: MNHEY, SVGAGI. V dropped 7 bases and J dropped 8; count of bases not matched to a gene: 11. The CDR3 length is 14 residues. CDR3: CASTTLQGAREAFF. DNA of the CDR3: TGTGCCAGCACCACATTACAGGGGGCGAGGGAAGCTTTCTTT.

This chain uses TRBV9 with TRBJ1-1; D is undetermined. V dropped 2 bases and J dropped 0 bases, with 14 bases sitting between them. The CDR3 spans 16 residues. CDR1 and CDR2 from the germline V gene are SGDLS and YYNGEE. The CDR3 coding sequence is TGTGCCAGCAGCGTGAGTCCCGGACCTATGAACACTGAAGCTTTCTTT. This codes for CASSVSPGPMNTEAFF.

The rearrangement joins TRBV4-2 to TRBJ1-2, with D possibly TRBD1 on 5 matching bases. V shed 0 bases and J shed 6 bases, with 29 bases lying between them. This CDR3 spans 20 amino acids. Germline lookup yields CDR1 LGHNA and CDR2 YNFKEQ. CDR3 region: CASSQDLRSDGGVGLDGYTF. DNA for the CDR3: TGTGCCAGCAGCCAAGATCTTCGATCGGACGGAGGGGTGGGTTTGGATGGCTACACCTTC.

The DNA for the CDR3 is TGTGCCAGCAGCTTAGGGGTTCGGGGGCCCCAGCATTTT. This encodes CASSLGVRGPQHF. The V call is TRBV7-4, the J call TRBJ1-5; D not resolved. The germline V gene has CDR1 SGHVT and CDR2 SQSDAQ. V dropped 1 base and J dropped 9 bases, with 10 bases sitting between them. The CDR3 is 13 residues long.

The rearrangement links TRBV15 to TRBJ2-5; TRBD1 matches at 8 bases. Germline V lookup: CDR1 LNHNV, CDR2 YYDKDF (reference sequence). Losses at the gene ends were 0 bases for V and 5 bases for J; bases not matched to a gene: 5. The CDR3 has 15 residues. DNA of the CDR3: TGTGCCACCAGCAGAGATAACAGGGGGGCTGAGACCCAGTACTTC. Protein: CATSRDNRGAETQYF. Full variable domain (missing parts from reference TRBV15 and TRBJ2-5): DAMVIQNPRYQVTQFGKPVTLSCSQTLNHNVMYWYQQKSSQAPKLLFHYYDKDFNNEADTPDNFQSRRPNTSFCFLDIRSPGLGDTAMYLCATSRDNRGAETQYFGPGTRLLVL.

This clone was observed a handful of times. The chain links TRBV11-1 to TRBJ1-1, with no clear D. Trimming removed 5 bases at V and 1 base at J, with 8 bases between. The germline V gene has CDR1 SGHAT and CDR2 FQDESV (reference sequence). The CDR3 length is 13 residues. This CDR3 reads CASSRTENTEAFF. In nucleotides, the CDR3 is TGTGCCAGCAGCCGGACTGAGAACACTGAAGCTTTCTTT.

This sequence joins TRBV2 and TRBJ1-1, with D hard to call. CDR1 and CDR2 (germline): SNHLY, FYNNEI. Between the trimmed V and J ends, which lost 8 bases and 1 base, there was a span of 11 bases. The CDR3 sequence is 13 residues long. CDR3 loop: CASAAEGNTEAFF. CDR3 bases: TGTGCCAGCGCGGCGGAGGGGAACACTGAAGCTTTCTTT.

V gene TRBV19 combines with J gene TRBJ1-5; D remains unclear. Per the germline V gene, CDR1 is LNHDA and CDR2 is SQIVND (reference sequence). With 3 bases removed from V and 2 bases from J, the gap between germline ends came to 8 bases. The CDR3 sequence is 14 residues long. CDR3 in DNA: TGTGCCAGTAGTATTGGCACAGGCAATCAGCCCCAGCATTTT. It codes for CASSIGTGNQPQHF.

This chain links TRBV11-2 with TRBJ1-6; D gene ambiguous. CDR3 size: 14 residues. The germline CDR1 and CDR2 sequences are SGHAT and FQNNGV. The V end lost 0 bases, the J end lost 8 bases, and 8 bases lay between the germline ends. The chain's CDR3 is CASSLDLTYSPLHF. The DNA of the CDR3 is TGTGCCAGCAGCTTAGATCTGACCTATTCACCCCTCCACTTT.

The chain has TRBV19 and TRBJ2-7, with D possibly matching TRBD1 (6 bases). The V gene lost 2 bases and the J gene lost 6 bases, with 11 bases spanning the gap. CDR1 and CDR2 (germline): LNHDA, SQIVND (reference sequence). There are 13 residues in the CDR3. This chain's CDR3 is CASSIRLRGEQYF. The CDR3 nucleotides are TGTGCCAGTAGTATACGTCTCAGGGGCGAGCAGTACTTC.

The chain is built from TRBV10-3 and TRBJ2-2; D is ambiguous. This CDR3 spans 13 amino acids. Trimming removed 0 bases at V and 8 bases at J, with 7 bases between. Germline V lookup: CDR1 ENHRY, CDR2 SYGVKD. The CDR3 spells CAISESRQGELFF. In DNA form, the CDR3 reads TGTGCCATCAGTGAGTCCCGCCAAGGGGAGCTGTTTTTT.

V and J are TRBV5-6 and TRBJ1-4, with D perhaps TRBD1 (5 bases). Germline loops: CDR1 SGHDT, CDR2 YYEEEE. CDR3 length: 16 amino acids. The germline V and J ends were trimmed by 2 bases and 4 bases, with 15 bases remaining between them. The CDR3 reads CASSLMGRQSNEKLFF. The CDR3 bases are TGTGCCAGCAGCTTAATGGGTAGACAGAGTAATGAAAAACTGTTTTTT.

The chain joins TRBV28 to TRBJ1-2, with TRBD1 matching 7 bases. This CDR3 spans 14 amino acids. After removal of 6 bases from V and 0 bases from J, the junction contained 4 bases not matched to a gene. Germline assignment: CDR1 MDHEN and CDR2 SYDVKM. As DNA, the CDR3 is TGTGCCAGCAGGGCAGGGGGAGCTAACTATGGCTACACCTTC. The encoded protein is CASRAGGANYGYTF.

This sequence joins TRBV6-5 and TRBJ2-7; perhaps TRBD2 as D (6 bases). Trimming pared 8 bases from V and 2 bases from J, leaving 16 bases between. CDR1 MNHEY and CDR2 SVGAGI come from the germline V gene. This CDR3 comprises 14 residues. CDR3 coding DNA: TGTGCCAGCGGGAAGGGACTTTTTCCCTACGAGCAGTACTTC. Protein sequence: CASGKGLFPYEQYF.

The genes are TRBV4-1 and TRBJ2-2; the D is unclear. CDR1 is MGHRA, CDR2 YSYEKL, per germline. This CDR3 contains 13 residues. V shed 4 bases and J shed 3 bases, with 6 bases lying between them. The CDR3 bases are TGCGCCAGCAGCCGGACGGACACCGGGGAGCTGTTTTTT. It codes for CASSRTDTGELFF.